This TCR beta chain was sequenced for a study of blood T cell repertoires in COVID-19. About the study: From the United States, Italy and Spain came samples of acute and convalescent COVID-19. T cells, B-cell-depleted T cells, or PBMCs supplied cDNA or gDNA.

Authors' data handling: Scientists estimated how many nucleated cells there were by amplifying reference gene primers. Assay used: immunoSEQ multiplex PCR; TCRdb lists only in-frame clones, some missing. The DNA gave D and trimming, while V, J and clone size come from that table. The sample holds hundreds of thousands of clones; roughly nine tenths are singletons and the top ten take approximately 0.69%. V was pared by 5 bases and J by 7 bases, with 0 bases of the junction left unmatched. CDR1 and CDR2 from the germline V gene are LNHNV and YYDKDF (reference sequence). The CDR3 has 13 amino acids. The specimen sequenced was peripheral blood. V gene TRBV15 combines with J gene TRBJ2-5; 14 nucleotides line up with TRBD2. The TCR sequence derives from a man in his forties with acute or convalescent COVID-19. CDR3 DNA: TGTGCCACCAGCGGACTAGCGGGAGGGACCCAGTACTTC. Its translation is CATSGLAGGTQYF.